This T cell receptor beta chain was obtained from a study of early T cells in non-severe SARS-CoV-2 infection (dated by TCRdb to the early 2020s). In terms of the full investigation: Because TCR sequencing relied on bulk RNA taken from unsorted whole blood, pairing of alpha and beta chains was not possible.

In the case of this clonotype: Its binding antigen is unknown. No per-base quality is available; no much larger clone lies one base away.

This was a case-control study nested in a cohort of healthcare workers in London, UK, who had nasopharyngeal swab PCR tests and blood samples taken every week. Healthcare workers were recruited during the week of the UK lockdown, between 23 and 31 March 2020, and followed weekly for up to 16 weeks. On the study overall, not on this receptor specifically: VDJdb matching was skewed toward anti-spike CD8 responses, so virus-specific expansions were likely underestimated and private and CD4 specificities were missed.

To prepare the library, 5' RACE was applied. The instrument was a NextSeq 500. The TCR library protocol attached unique molecular identifiers to individual cDNA molecules to correct for sequencing error and PCR bias. TCR alpha and beta chains were both sequenced, and the abundances of alpha and beta sequences in each sample were closely correlated with each other. As for how the authors treated the data: V gene, J gene and CDR3 annotation of TCR sequences was performed with Decombinator V4. TCRs were defined as expanded if a significant change between any two time points was detected under a Poisson model with p below 0.0001. TCR abundances were normalised to the total number of TCRs sequenced in each sample and reported as counts per million. A search of VDJdb, accessed on 1 November 2021, was run for TCRs annotated to CMV, EBV and SARS-CoV-2, with TCRs annotated for multiple antigens excluded. TCRdb redid the processing of the public reads, applying fastp at Q25 and MiXCR, and retained in-frame beta chains. Here each entry gathers all rows of one CDR3 protein and keeps the most common genes and DNA. These V and J calls originate from TCRdb's pipeline instead of the authors' own analysis. Present in this sample are under 75,000 distinct CDR3 sequences, roughly 13% of which were seen just once. The top ten clonotypes cover about 9.7% of the sample.

This sequence originates from an adult who was a healthcare worker with PCR-confirmed SARS-CoV-2 infection or an uninfected control (not recorded which). The sequenced material came from whole blood.

CDR3 region: CATSTPRGDTQYF. DNA sequence: TGTGCCACCAGCACCCCCCGCGGAGATACGCAGTATTTT. The chain links TRBV15 with TRBJ2-3; a confident D gene designation cannot be given. The CDR3 sequence holds 13 residues, the cysteine and phenylalanine included. The DNA shown is the 39-base CDR3, in frame from base 1. Trimming costs V 4 bases and J 5 bases, and their ends lie 10 bases apart. CDR1 and CDR2 are drawn from the germline V gene (reference sequence): LNHNV, YYDKDF.